Presented here are 10 T cell receptor beta chains from one specimen sequenced in a study of Graves' ophthalmopathy and Graves' hyperthyroidism. Transcripts of RNA were the source for amplifying TCR beta CDR3 regions. HTBI primers were employed in first-round RT-PCR, then a second-round multiplex PCR followed. MiXCR was run by TCRdb on the multiplex PCR reads, yielding one entry per CDR3 protein. Of some 350,000 distinct CDR3 sequences listed, roughly 15% are singletons. The sequencing input was peripheral blood. These receptors originate from an adult woman with stable Graves' hyperthyroidism.

This clonotype was picked up a small number of times. The V call is TRBV4-1, the J call TRBJ1-6, with unresolved D. Germline lookup yields CDR1 MGHRA and CDR2 YSYEKL. V was shortened by 1 base and J by 0 bases, with 10 bases between the two germline ends. This CDR3 is built from 17 residues. The DNA for the CDR3 is TGCGCCAGCAGCCAAGCCGCGGATCTCTCCTATAATTCACCCCTCCACTTT. Encoded protein: CASSQAADLSYNSPLHF.

This clonotype has ten or more counts. V usage is TRBV20-1 and J usage is TRBJ1-1; D is unresolved. Trimming left V 3 bases short and J 6 bases short, with 14 bases between. There are 13 residues in the CDR3. Germline V gene data show CDR1 as DFQATT and CDR2 as SNEGSKA (reference sequence). This CDR3 is CSARDNTFAEAFF. CDR3 bases: TGCAGTGCTAGGGATAATACATTCGCTGAAGCTTTCTTT.

This clonotype was seen ten or more times. V is TRBV28 and J is TRBJ2-5; D remains unclear. V lost 4 bases to trimming and J lost 2 bases, with 8 bases between them. Germline CDR1 and CDR2: MDHEN and SYDVKM. The CDR3 is made up of 13 amino acids. CDR3 sequence reads: CASSSRNQETQYF. The CDR3 region has the DNA TGTGCCAGCAGTTCCAGAAATCAAGAGACCCAGTACTTC. The full variable domain, with the rest looked up from reference TRBV28 and TRBJ2-5, is DVKVTQSSRYLVKRTGEKVFLECVQDMDHENMFWYRQDPGLGLRLIYFSYDVKMKEKGDIPEGYSVSREKKERFSLILESASTNQTSMYLCASSSRNQETQYFGPGTRLLVL.

The rearrangement uses TRBV6-1 and TRBJ1-1; D is perhaps TRBD1 (5 bases). Germline values: CDR1 MNHNS, CDR2 SASEGT. CDR3 length equals 14 residues. Trimming took off 7 bases at V and 3 bases at J, with 15 bases between the two ends. DNA of the CDR3: TGTGCCAGCACTAAGGGGCTCGCGGACACTGAAGCTTTCTTT. Translating gives CASTKGLADTEAFF.

This clonotype was counted at least ten times. The chain recombines TRBV6-1 with TRBJ1-2; D gene ambiguous. CDR1 MNHNS and CDR2 SASEGT come from the germline V gene. Trimming removed 0 bases at V and 10 bases at J, with 9 bases between. There are 12 residues in the CDR3. The CDR3 reads CASSEARVFYTF. The CDR3 nucleotides are TGTGCCAGCAGTGAAGCTAGGGTTTTCTACACCTTC.

This clonotype was seen a few times. The chain carries TRBV5-1 and TRBJ2-7; no firm D call. This CDR3 comprises 11 residues. The germline CDR1 and CDR2 sequences are SGHRS and YFSETQ. Between the trimmed V and J ends, which lost 0 bases and 5 bases, there was a span of 3 bases. The CDR3 DNA reads as TGCGCCAGCAGCTTGGGGAACGAGCAGTACTTC. Translated: CASSLGNEQYF.

In DNA, the CDR3 is TGCGCCAGCAAATTTGGAACCGCACAAGAGACCCAGTACTTC. This sequence encodes CASKFGTAQETQYF. This rearrangement joins TRBV5-1 to TRBJ2-5; D gene unclear. CDR3 length equals 14 residues. The V gene's germline CDR1 is SGHRS and CDR2 YFSETQ. V lost 6 bases and J 2 bases, leaving 14 bases between the germline ends.

V usage is TRBV2 and J usage is TRBJ1-1; a possible D gene is TRBD1 (5 bases). Trimming took 0 bases from V and 4 from J, leaving 18 bases between them. This CDR3 has 17 amino acids. Germline CDR1 is SNHLY and CDR2 is FYNNEI. The CDR3 nucleotides are TGTGCCAGCAGTGAAGCGCTTTTTGGACTAGGGACCACTGAAGCTTTCTTT. It encodes CASSEALFGLGTTEAFF.

This clonotype was counted a few times. Possible read error: a much larger clone is one base away. The chain links TRBV6-1 to TRBJ1-6, with D perhaps matching TRBD1 (6 bases). This CDR3 has 16 amino acids. Germline CDR1 reads MNHNS; CDR2 reads SASEGT. DNA of the CDR3: TGTGCCAGCAGTCGTAGTGTAACAGGGTGGAATTCACACCTCCACTTT. Encoded protein: CASSRSVTGWNSHLHF.

V and J are TRBV2 and TRBJ2-1; TRBD2 agrees at 8 bases. J was trimmed by 6 bases and V by 6 bases; bases with no gene match: 10. The V gene's germline CDR1 is SNHLY and CDR2 FYNNEI. The CDR3 covers 15 residues. CDR3 region: CASSKVAGWSNEQFF. Here the CDR3 DNA reads TGTGCCAGCAGCAAAGTAGCGGGGTGGTCCAATGAGCAGTTCTTC.